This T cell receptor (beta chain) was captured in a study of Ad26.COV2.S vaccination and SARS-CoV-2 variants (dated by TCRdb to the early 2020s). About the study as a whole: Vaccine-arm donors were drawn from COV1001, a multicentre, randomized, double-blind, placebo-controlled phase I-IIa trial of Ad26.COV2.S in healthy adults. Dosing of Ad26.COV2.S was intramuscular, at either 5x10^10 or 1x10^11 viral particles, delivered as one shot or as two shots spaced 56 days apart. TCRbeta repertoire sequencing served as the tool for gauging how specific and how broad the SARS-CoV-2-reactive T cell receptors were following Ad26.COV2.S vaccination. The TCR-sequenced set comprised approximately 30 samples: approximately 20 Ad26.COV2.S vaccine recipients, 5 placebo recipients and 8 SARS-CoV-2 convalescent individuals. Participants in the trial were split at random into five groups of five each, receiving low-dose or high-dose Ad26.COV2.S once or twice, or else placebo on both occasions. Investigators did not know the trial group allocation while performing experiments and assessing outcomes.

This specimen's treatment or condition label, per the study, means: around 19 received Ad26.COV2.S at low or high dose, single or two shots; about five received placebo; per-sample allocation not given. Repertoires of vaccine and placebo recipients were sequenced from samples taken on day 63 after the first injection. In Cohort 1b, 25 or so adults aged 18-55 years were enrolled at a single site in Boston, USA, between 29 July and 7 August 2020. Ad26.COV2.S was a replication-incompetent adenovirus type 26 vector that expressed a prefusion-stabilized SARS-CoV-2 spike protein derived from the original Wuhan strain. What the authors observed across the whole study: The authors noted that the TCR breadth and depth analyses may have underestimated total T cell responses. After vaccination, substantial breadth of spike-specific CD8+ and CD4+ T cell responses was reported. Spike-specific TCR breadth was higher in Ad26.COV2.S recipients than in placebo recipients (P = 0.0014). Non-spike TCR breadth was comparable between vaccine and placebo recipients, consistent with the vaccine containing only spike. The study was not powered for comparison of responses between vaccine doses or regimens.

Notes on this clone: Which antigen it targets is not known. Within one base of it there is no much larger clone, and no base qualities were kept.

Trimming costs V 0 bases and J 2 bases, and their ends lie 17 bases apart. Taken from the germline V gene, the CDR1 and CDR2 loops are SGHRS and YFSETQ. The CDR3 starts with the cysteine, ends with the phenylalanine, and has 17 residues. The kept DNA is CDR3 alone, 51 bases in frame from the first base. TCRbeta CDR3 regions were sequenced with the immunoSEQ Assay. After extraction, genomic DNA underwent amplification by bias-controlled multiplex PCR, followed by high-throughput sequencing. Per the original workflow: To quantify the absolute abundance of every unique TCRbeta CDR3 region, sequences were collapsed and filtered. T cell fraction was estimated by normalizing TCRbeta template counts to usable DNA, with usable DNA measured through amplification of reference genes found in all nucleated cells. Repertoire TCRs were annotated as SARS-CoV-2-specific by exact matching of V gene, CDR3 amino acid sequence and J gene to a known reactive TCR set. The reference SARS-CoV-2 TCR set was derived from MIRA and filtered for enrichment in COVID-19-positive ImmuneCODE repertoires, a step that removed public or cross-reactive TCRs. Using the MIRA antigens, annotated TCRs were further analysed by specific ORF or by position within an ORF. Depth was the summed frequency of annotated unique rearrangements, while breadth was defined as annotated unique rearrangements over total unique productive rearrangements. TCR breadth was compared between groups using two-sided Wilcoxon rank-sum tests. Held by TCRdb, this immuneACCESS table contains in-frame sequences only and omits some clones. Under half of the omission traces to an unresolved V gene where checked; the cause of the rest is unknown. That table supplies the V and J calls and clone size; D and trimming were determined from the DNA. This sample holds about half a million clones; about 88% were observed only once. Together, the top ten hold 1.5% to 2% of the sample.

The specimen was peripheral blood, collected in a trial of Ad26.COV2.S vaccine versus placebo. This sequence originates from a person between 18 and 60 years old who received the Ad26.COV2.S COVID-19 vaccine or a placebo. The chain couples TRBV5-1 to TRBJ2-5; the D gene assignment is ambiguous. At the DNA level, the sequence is TGCGCCAGCAGCTTGGACGGCGGACCTATATCTCAAGAGACCCAGTACTTC. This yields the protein CASSLDGGPISQETQYF.